This T cell receptor (beta chain) emerged from a study of CD8 T cells in ankylosing spondylitis. Whole-study findings and limits: In ankylosing spondylitis blood, a motif of several highly homologous TCR beta variants appeared characteristic. Some motif variants had been reported before (in reactive arthritis synovial fluid and blood).

This clonotype was observed at least ten times. Its antigen is unidentified. V was shortened by 3 bases and J by 1 base, with 8 bases between the two germline ends. The CDR3 spans 14 residues. Germline V gives CDR1 SGHKS, CDR2 YYEKEE (reference sequence). Making use of molecular barcodes, quantitative 5'-RACE generated TCR beta libraries. TCRdb independently ran MiXCR on the 5' RACE reads; one entry per CDR3 protein. The sample includes fewer than 650,000 distinct CDR3 sequences, roughly 13% of them seen just once. The sequence came from a male donor with ankylosing spondylitis. Source material: blood, either unsorted or a sorted T cell fraction (not recorded which). J is TRBJ1-5 and V is TRBV5-5; D is ambiguous. The CDR3 loop is CASSSTGSNQPQHF. CDR3 in DNA: TGTGCCAGCAGCTCGACCGGCAGCAATCAGCCCCAGCATTTT. Based on the CDR3 plus reference TRBV5-5 and TRBJ1-5, the full variable domain is DAGVTQSPTHLIKTRGQQVTLRCSPISGHKSVSWYQQVLGQGPQFIFQYYEKEERGRGNFPDRFSARQFPNYSSELNVNALLLGDSALYLCASSSTGSNQPQHFGDGTRLSIL.